This T cell receptor beta chain was found in a study of blood T cell repertoires in COVID-19. Germline CDR1 and CDR2: SGHTA and FQGNSA. This CDR3 has 12 residues. V was trimmed by 5 bases and J by 9 bases, leaving 11 bases between them. Sequenced by immunoSEQ multiplex PCR; TCRdb stores in-frame clones only, minus some. The sample consists of 200,000 to 250,000 clones, 90% of them appearing once. This sequence originates from a young man who had been exposed to COVID-19. The V and J genes are TRBV7-2 and TRBJ2-1; D ambiguous. Sequenced input: PBMCs or T cells enriched from blood (not recorded which). CDR3 nucleotides: TGTGCCAGCAGCCCTCCGTACGGTGAGCAGTTCTTC. Encoded protein: CASSPPYGEQFF.